The clone carrying this T cell receptor beta chain was detected a few times. The target antigen is unknown. V was trimmed by 3 bases and J by 6 bases, leaving 12 bases between them. Germline V gene data show CDR1 as MNHNS and CDR2 as SASEGT. CDR3 length: 14 residues. The sample originates from a study of blood T cells in healthy people across ages. General study points: Underestimates were what the diversity estimates from one million T cells were considered to be. Age advanced and TCR beta diversity per million T cells fell, roughly linearly.

Primed by a sample-barcoded 5' primer and a J-beta primer mix, a second PCR proceeded for 7 to 11 cycles. Paired-end reads containing CDR3 totaled no fewer than 3 million for each sample. MiXCR, run by TCRdb on the 5' RACE reads, gives a single entry per CDR3 protein. In the table there are about 1,400,000 distinct CDR3 sequences, approximately 38% of which are singletons. This receptor was taken from a woman aged 18-29 years in good health. The sequenced sample was blood. The rearrangement joins TRBV6-1 to TRBJ2-1; D might be TRBD2 (5 bases). The CDR3 nucleotides are TGTGCCAGCAGTGAGAGGACTTGGGGCAATGAGCAGTTCTTC. Translation gives CASSERTWGNEQFF.